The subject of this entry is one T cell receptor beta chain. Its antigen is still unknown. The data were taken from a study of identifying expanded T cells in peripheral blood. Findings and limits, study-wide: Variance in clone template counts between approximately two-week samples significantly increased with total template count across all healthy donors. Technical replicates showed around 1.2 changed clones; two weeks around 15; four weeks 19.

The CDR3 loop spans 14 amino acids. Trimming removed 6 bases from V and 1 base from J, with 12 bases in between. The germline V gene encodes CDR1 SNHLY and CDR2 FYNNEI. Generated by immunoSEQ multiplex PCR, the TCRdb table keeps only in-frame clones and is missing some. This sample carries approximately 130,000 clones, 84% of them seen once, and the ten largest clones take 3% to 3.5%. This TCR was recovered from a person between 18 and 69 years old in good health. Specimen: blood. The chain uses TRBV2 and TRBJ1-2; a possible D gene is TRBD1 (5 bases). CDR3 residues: CASRKSGLNYGYTF. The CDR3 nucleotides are TGTGCCAGCAGGAAGTCGGGACTTAACTATGGCTACACCTTC. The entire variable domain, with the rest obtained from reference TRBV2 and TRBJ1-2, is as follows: EPEVTQTPSHQVTQMGQEVILRCVPISNHLYFYWYRQILGQKVEFLVSFYNNEISEKSEIFDDQFSVERPDGSNFTLKIRSTKLEDSAMYFCASRKSGLNYGYTFGSGTRLTVV.